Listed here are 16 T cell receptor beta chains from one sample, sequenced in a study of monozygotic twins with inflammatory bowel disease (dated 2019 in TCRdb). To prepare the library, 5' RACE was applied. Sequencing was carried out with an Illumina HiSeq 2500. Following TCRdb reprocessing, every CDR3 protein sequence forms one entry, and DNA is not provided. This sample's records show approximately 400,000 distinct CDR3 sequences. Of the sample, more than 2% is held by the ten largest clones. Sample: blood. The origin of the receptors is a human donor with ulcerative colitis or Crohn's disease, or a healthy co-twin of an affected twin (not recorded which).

The CDR3 region is CASSFEGTSNQPQHF. The rearrangement uses TRBV7-2 and TRBJ1-5; no DNA is available, so the TRBD1 call from TCRdb remains unchecked. Germline V gene data show CDR1 as SGHTA and CDR2 as FQGNSA. The CDR3 sequence is 15 residues long. The full variable domain, with the rest looked up from reference TRBV7-2 and TRBJ1-5, is GAGVSQSPSNKVTEKGKDVELRCDPISGHTALYWYRQSLGQGLEFLIYFQGNSAPDKSGLPSDRFSAERTGGSVSTLTIQRTQQEDSAVYLCASSFEGTSNQPQHFGDGTRLSIL.

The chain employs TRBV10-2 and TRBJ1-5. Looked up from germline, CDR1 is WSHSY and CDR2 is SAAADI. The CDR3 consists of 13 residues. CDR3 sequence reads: CASSDLGNQPQHF.

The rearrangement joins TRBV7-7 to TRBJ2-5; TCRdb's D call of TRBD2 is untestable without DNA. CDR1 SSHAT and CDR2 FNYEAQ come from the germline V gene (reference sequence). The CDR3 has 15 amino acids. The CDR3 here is CASSTGLAGKETQYF.

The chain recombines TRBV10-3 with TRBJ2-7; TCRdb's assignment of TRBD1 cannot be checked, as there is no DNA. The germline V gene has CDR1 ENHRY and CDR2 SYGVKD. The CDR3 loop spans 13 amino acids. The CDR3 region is CAIRTGEDYEQYF.

CDR3 sequence: CASSLSAVWGTEAFF. The rearrangement uses TRBV5-1 and TRBJ1-1; TCRdb lists TRBD1, though no DNA is available to test this call. This CDR3 has 15 residues. Per germline, CDR1 SGHRS and CDR2 YFSETQ.

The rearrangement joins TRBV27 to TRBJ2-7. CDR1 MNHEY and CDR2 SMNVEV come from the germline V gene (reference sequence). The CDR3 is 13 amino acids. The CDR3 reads CASSLPGKGEQYF.

The chain's CDR3 is CASSQDDAGTGELFF. V gene TRBV3-1 combines with J gene TRBJ2-2. The CDR3 has 15 amino acids. Germline CDR1 and CDR2: LGHDT and YNNKEL (reference sequence).

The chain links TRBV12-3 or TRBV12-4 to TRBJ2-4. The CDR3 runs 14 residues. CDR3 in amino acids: CASSFSLSKNIQYF.

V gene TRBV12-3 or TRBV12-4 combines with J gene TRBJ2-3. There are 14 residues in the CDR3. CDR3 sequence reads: CASSFGLSADTQYF.

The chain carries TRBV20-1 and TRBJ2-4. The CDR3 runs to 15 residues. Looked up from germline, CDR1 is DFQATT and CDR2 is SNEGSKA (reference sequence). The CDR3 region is CSARDGSHPKNIQYF.

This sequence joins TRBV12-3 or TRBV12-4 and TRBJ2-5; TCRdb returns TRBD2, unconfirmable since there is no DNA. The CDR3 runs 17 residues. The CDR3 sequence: CASSLKRLGPERETQYF.

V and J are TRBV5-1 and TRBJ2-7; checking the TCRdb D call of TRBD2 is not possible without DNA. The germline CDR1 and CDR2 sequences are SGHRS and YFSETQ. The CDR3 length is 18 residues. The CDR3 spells CASSLGLAGGPLSYEQYF.

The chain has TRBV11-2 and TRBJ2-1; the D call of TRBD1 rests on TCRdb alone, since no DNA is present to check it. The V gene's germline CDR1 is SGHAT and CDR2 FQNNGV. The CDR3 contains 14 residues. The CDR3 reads CASSFGTLYNEQFF.

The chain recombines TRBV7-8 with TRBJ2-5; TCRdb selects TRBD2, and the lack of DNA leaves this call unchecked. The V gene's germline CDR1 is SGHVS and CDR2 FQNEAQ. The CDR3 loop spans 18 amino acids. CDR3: CASSYLTGRGMEQETQYF.

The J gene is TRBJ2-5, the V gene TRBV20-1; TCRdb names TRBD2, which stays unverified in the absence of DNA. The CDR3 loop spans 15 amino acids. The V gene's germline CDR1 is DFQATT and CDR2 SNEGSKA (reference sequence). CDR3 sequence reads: CSAREGETGGETQYF.

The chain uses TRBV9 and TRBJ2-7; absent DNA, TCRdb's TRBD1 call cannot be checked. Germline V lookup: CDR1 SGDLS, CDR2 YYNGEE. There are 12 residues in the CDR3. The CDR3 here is CASSADGGEQYF. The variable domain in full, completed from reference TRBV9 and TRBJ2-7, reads DSGVTQTPKHLITATGQRVTLRCSPRSGDLSVYWYQQSLDQGLQFLIQYYNGEERAKGNILERFSAQQFPDLHSELNLSSLELGDSALYFCASSADGGEQYFGPGTRLTVT.